Given below is one T cell receptor beta chain in context. Its antigen remains unidentified. The data stem from a study of cytomegalovirus exposure and HLA in healthy donors. The study ran its PCR with 60 Vbeta and 13 Jbeta primers. The authors' processing: In a later analysis, of around 83 million unique beta chains, some 10 million appeared in at least two donors. Method: immunoSEQ multiplex PCR; TCRdb's copy keeps in-frame clones and lacks some. Clone size and the V and J calls come from that table; the DNA yielded D and trimming. Counted here are under 150,000 clones, 80% to 85% occurring once; the ten biggest clones make up roughly 1.2%. The V end was cut by 8 bases, the J end by 3 bases, with 14 bases between. The CDR3 extends over 13 amino acids. Germline loops: CDR1 ENHRY, CDR2 SYGVKD. Regarding the study as a whole: Among TCR beta chains, those listed as cytomegalovirus-associated numbered some 160.

This sequence was found in a boy aged 5-17 years in good health and CMV-seronegative. The gene calls are TRBV10-3 and TRBJ2-7; TRBD2 might be the D (6 bases). Sequences were obtained from PBMCs. The CDR3 loop reads CAIGLTGDYEQYF. In nucleotides, the CDR3 is TGTGCCATCGGACTTACGGGAGACTACGAGCAGTACTTC.